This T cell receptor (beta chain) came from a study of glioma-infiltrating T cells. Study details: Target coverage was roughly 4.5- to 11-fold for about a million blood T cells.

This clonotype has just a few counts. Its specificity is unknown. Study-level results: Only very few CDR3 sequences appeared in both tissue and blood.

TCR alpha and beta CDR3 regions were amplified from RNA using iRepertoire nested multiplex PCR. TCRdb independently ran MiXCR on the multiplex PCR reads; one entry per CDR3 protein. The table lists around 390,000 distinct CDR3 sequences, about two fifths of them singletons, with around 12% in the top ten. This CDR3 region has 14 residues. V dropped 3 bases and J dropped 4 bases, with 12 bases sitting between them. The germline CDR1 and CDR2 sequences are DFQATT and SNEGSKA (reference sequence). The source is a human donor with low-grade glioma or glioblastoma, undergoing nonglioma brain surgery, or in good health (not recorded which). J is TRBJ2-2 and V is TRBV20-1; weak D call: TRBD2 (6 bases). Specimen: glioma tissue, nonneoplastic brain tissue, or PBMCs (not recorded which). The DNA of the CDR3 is TGCAGTGCTAGTACGGGAGTCGGCACCGGGGAGCTGTTTTTT. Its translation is CSASTGVGTGELFF.